The clone carrying this TCR beta chain has more than one count but fewer than ten. Its antigen remains unidentified. The entry originates in a study of T-cell reconstitution after alpha-beta-depleted transplantation in children. Findings and caveats of the study: It was surviving recipient T cells and thymic progenitors that gave some patients high TCRbeta diversity at day 60. Several hundred graft clones that had expanded were reportedly the source of alpha-beta T cells about two months after transplant.

Researchers prepared the TCRbeta library using unique molecular identifiers, the study reports. TCRdb processed the PCR reads anew with MiXCR; each CDR3 protein has one entry. The sample shows approximately 220,000 distinct CDR3 sequences, around a sixth of them seen only once. V was pared by 2 bases and J by 4 bases, with 9 bases between. Germline CDR1 is MNHEY and CDR2 is SVGEGT. The CDR3 sequence is 14 residues long. The starting material was PBMCs, mostly from graft donor cells, obtained 360 days after TCRalphabeta/CD19-depleted stem cell transplant. The TCR originated in a male patient aged 2 to 9 who had a stem cell transplant for acute lymphoblastic leukemia, so the T cells may come from the graft donor. The chain carries TRBV6-2 or TRBV6-3 and TRBJ2-1; possibly TRBD1 for D (5 bases). CDR3 sequence reads: CASSYQTAYNEQFF. In DNA, the CDR3 is TGTGCCAGCAGTTACCAGACAGCTTACAATGAGCAGTTCTTC.